Reported below is one T cell receptor (beta chain). This entry is derived from a study of blood T cell repertoires in COVID-19. Across the whole study: T cells, B-cell-depleted T cells, or PBMCs provided the cDNA or gDNA that served as material.

Authors' processing steps: Reference gene primer amplification in the assay estimated nucleated cell counts. Method: immunoSEQ multiplex PCR; TCRdb's copy keeps in-frame clones and lacks some. V and J calls plus clone size are reproduced from that table; the DNA served to infer D and trimming. The sample has about 270,000 clones; approximately 92% are singletons. V lost 4 bases to trimming and J lost 1 base; unmatched junction nucleotides: 5. Germline CDR1 is SGHRS and CDR2 is YFSETQ. The CDR3 length is 15 residues. This chain connects TRBV5-1 to TRBJ2-3, with 8 bases aligning to TRBD2. The sequence derives from a woman younger than 30 who had recovered from COVID-19. Sequencing used PBMCs or T cells enriched from blood (not recorded which). The DNA for the CDR3 is TGCGCCAGCAGCCCCCCAGCGGGGGGCACAGATACGCAGTATTTT. As protein: CASSPPAGGTDTQYF.